The 12 T cell receptor beta chains presented below share a single source sample, sequenced in a study of human T cells and chemical hapten exposure (dated by TCRdb to the early 2020s). The sample's time point label, decoded: patch test 1, 2 weeks after DPC sensitization. What the treatment or condition label conveys for this sample: therapeutic diphenylcyclopropenone sensitization with weekly scalp DPC. Total RNA was isolated from unfractionated whole blood collected in Tempus Blood RNA tubes. Library preparation was by RACE. The instrument given in TCRdb is NextSeq 500. The public reads were quality trimmed at Q25 with fastp and then assembled into clones with MiXCR by TCRdb, keeping productive beta chains. Entries are consolidated by CDR3 protein sequence, retaining the most common genes and DNA. In all, the sample holds around 57,000 distinct CDR3 sequences, and more than 9.5% of those were seen once. The ten largest clones capture 1.8% of the sample.

The sample here was whole blood, taken in connection with sensitization to the hapten diphenylcyclopropenone (DPC). The receptor source for this set is a woman aged 40-49 years with alopecia areata. Some clones in this sample may be carry-over from other donors' samples.

There are many counts of this clonotype. The rearrangement uses TRBV30 and TRBJ2-7; D tentatively reads TRBD1 or TRBD2 (7 bases each). Per germline, CDR1 GTSNPN and CDR2 SVGIG (reference sequence). Trimming stripped 3 bases from V and 5 bases from J, with 20 bases between. This CDR3 comprises 15 residues. In nucleotides, the CDR3 is TGTGCCTGGAGGGCCCTGGGAGGGGGCGAGAACGAGCAGTACTTC. Translating gives CAWRALGGGENEQYF.

CDR3 sequence reads: CASSSPGPYNEQFF. The CDR3, as DNA: TGTGCCAGCAGTTCCCCAGGACCCTACAATGAGCAGTTCTTC. V and J are TRBV12-3 or TRBV12-4 and TRBJ2-1; unclear D gene. The CDR3 spans 14 residues. V was cut by 4 bases and J by 2 bases, with 9 bases left in between.

This clonotype was counted at least ten times. The V and J genes are TRBV5-1 and TRBJ1-1; no reliable D call. Deletions cut 2 bases from V and 0 bases from J, with 5 bases between. Germline V CDR1 and CDR2: SGHRS, YFSETQ. This CDR3 is built from 13 residues. CDR3 sequence reads: CASSLDLNTEAFF. For the CDR3, the DNA is TGCGCCAGCAGCTTAGATCTGAACACTGAAGCTTTCTTT.

This clonotype was counted only a few times. V gene TRBV6-2 or TRBV6-3 combines with J gene TRBJ2-1; tentatively, D is TRBD2 (6 bases). The CDR3 is made up of 13 amino acids. V was pared by 8 bases and J by 8 bases, with 16 bases between. Germline lookup yields CDR1 MNHEY and CDR2 SVGEGT. The CDR3 sequence: CASGRGGIYEQFF. CDR3 nucleotides: TGTGCCAGCGGGCGGGGAGGCATATATGAGCAGTTCTTC.

This sequence joins TRBV29-1 and TRBJ1-1; D might be TRBD1 (6 bases). Germline-derived CDR1 and CDR2 are SQVTM and ANQGSEA. Deletions cut 0 bases from V and 6 bases from J, with 20 bases between. The CDR3 covers 16 residues. CDR3 nucleotide sequence: TGCAGCGTTGAAGATCGCCAGGACTGGAGGGGGGCTGAAGCTTTCTTT. This gives the protein CSVEDRQDWRGAEAFF.

This clonotype was found many times. The CDR3 bases are TGTGCCAGCAGTTCTCCTTCTAGGCAGGGGGAAGTC. This encodes CASSSPSRQGEV. The chain recombines TRBV28 with TRBJ2-7; 7 nucleotides agree with TRBD1. The germline V gene has CDR1 MDHEN and CDR2 SYDVKM. The CDR3 sequence is 12 residues long.

The sample holds many counts of this clonotype. V gene TRBV7-9 combines with J gene TRBJ2-2; 10 bases map to TRBD2. The germline V gene has CDR1 SEHNR and CDR2 FQNEAQ (reference sequence). Trimming cost V 4 bases and J 6 bases; bases outside gene matches: 8. The CDR3 runs 16 residues. The CDR3: CASSYLPGLASGELFF. CDR3 bases: TGTGCCAGCAGCTACCTTCCGGGACTAGCGTCCGGGGAGCTGTTTTTT. The full variable domain, completed using reference TRBV7-9 and TRBJ2-2, is DTGVSQNPRHKITKRGQNVTFRCDPISEHNRLYWYRQTLGQGPEFLTYFQNEAQLEKSRLLSDRFSAERPKGSFSTLEIQRTEQGDSAMYLCASSYLPGLASGELFFGEGSRLTVL.

CDR3 DNA: TGTGCCAGCAGCCAAGGGACCCCTTCCTACGAGCAGTACTTC. This translates into CASSQGTPSYEQYF. The rearrangement uses TRBV3-1 and TRBJ2-7, with D hard to call. Per germline, CDR1 LGHDT and CDR2 YNNKEL (reference sequence). The CDR3 is made up of 14 amino acids. V lost 1 base and J lost 1, with 8 bases in between.

This clonotype occurred many times. The J gene is TRBJ2-5, the V gene TRBV18; D possibly corresponds to TRBD1 (5 bases). The CDR3 contains 15 residues. V was clipped by 4 bases and J by 2 bases, with 14 bases between them. The germline CDR1 and CDR2 sequences are KGHSH and LQKENI. The CDR3 spells CASSLRQTVQETQYF. CDR3 sequence (DNA): TGTGCCAGCTCACTTAGACAGACGGTACAAGAGACCCAGTACTTC.

Ten or more counts support this clonotype. This chain uses TRBV18 with TRBJ1-5; tentatively, D is TRBD1 (5 bases). The CDR3 covers 15 residues. Germline V lookup: CDR1 KGHSH, CDR2 LQKENI. V was cut by 4 bases and J by 0 bases, with 10 bases left in between. Written as DNA, the CDR3 is TGTGCCAGCTCACAAAATACAGGTAGCAATCAGCCCCAGCATTTT. Translating it yields CASSQNTGSNQPQHF. The variable domain in full, with the rest retrieved from reference TRBV18 and TRBJ1-5, is NAGVMQNPRHLVRRRGQEARLRCSPMKGHSHVYWYRQLPEEGLKFMVYLQKENIIDESGMPKERFSAEFPKEGPSILRIQQVVRGDSAAYFCASSQNTGSNQPQHFGDGTRLSIL.

The CDR3 protein is CASSLLAGRGYNEQFF. CDR3 bases: TGTGCCAGCAGTTTACTAGCGGGGCGGGGTTACAATGAGCAGTTCTTC. The chain is built from TRBV28 and TRBJ2-1; TRBD2 aligns across 9 bases. From germline, CDR1 is MDHEN and CDR2 SYDVKM. Unmatched junction bases numbered 6, after V lost 2 bases and J lost 4 bases. This CDR3 spans 16 amino acids.

This sequence joins TRBV18 and TRBJ1-2, with no clear D. Trimming removed 6 bases at V and 3 bases at J, with 14 bases between. The CDR3 loop spans 14 amino acids. Germline V gene sequence: CDR1 KGHSH, CDR2 LQKENI. CDR3 residues: CASSATPPDYGYTF. The CDR3 DNA reads TGTGCCAGCTCCGCAACCCCGCCCGACTATGGCTACACCTTC.